This T cell receptor beta chain was profiled in a study of vaccination effects on CD4 cells after COVID-19. Study at large: Wells containing two million PBMC each were cultured with roughly 10 IU/ml IL-2 and 7.5 to 10 ug/ml peptides.

It was after roughly ten days of culture that CD4+ T cells were isolated. Confirmation by PCR established that the person had SARS-CoV-2 infection between March and December 2020. Of the BNT162b2 and mRNA-1273 vaccines, participants received two doses of one or the other. Half the medium was replaced with IL-2 medium on days 3 and 7. Study-level findings and limits: Relatively few convalescent patients took part in the study, which had no early post-infection timepoints. Clones induced by infection and by vaccine showed marked clonal contraction late after vaccination.

Germline V lookup: CDR1 KGHSH, CDR2 LQKENI. With V trimmed by 6 bases and J by 7 bases, 7 bases remained unmatched. This CDR3 has 15 residues. Points on this clone: The antigen is undetermined.

Profiling relied on immunoSEQ multiplex PCR, and the TCRdb table lists in-frame clones only, not all of them. This sample yields some 50,000 clones, of which about four fifths are seen a single time; approximately 5.4% belongs to the top ten. J is TRBJ2-2 and V is TRBV18; 11 bases map to TRBD1. This sequence was found in a human donor who had a prior SARS-CoV-2 infection. The sequences come from CD4+ T cells from PBMCs cultured without peptide, collected after COVID-19 vaccination. The CDR3 reads CASSQGQGADGELFF. CDR3 DNA sequence: TGTGCCAGCTCGCAAGGACAGGGGGCGGACGGGGAGCTGTTTTTT.